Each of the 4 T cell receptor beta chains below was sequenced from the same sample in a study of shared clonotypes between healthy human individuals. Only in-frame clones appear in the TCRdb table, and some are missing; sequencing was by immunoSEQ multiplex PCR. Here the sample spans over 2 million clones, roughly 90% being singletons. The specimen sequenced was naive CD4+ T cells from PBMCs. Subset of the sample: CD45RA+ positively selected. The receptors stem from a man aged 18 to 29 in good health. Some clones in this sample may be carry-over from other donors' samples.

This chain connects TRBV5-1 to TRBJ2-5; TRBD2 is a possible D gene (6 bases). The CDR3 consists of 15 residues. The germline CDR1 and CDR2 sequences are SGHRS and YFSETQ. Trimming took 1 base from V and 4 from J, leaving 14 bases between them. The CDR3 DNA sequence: TGCGCCAGCAGCTTGTTCCCGGGAGTCTTAGAGACCCAGTACTTC. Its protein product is CASSLFPGVLETQYF.

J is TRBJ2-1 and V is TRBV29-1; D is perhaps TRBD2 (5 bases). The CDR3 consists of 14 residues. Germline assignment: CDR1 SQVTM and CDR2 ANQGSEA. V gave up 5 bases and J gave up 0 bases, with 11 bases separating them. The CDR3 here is CSVPDGLSYNEQFF. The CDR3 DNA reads TGCAGCGTTCCGGACGGACTCTCCTACAATGAGCAGTTCTTC.

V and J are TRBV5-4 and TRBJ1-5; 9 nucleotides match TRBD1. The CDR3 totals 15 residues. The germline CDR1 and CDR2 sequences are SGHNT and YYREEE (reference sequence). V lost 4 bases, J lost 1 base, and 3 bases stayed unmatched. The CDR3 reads CASSKQGASNQPQHF. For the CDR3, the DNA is TGTGCCAGCAGCAAACAGGGGGCGAGCAATCAGCCCCAGCATTTT.

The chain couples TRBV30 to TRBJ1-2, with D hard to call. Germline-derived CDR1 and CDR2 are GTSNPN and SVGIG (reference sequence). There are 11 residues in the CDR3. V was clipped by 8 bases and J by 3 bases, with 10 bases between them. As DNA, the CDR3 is TGTGCCGGCCAGGAGTACTATGGCTACACCTTC. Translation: CAGQEYYGYTF.